This TCR beta chain was sequenced in a study of early T cells in non-severe SARS-CoV-2 infection. This clonotype showed up many times. In the library, individual cDNA molecules carried attached unique molecular identifiers. Each CDR3 protein is one row after TCRdb ran MiXCR on the 5' RACE reads. The sample contains around 67,000 distinct CDR3 sequences, 10% to 15% of which appear only once. V gave up 4 bases and J gave up 6 bases; unmatched junction bases: 0. The CDR3 consists of 12 residues. Germline V gives CDR1 SGHDN, CDR2 FVKESK. Sequenced input: whole blood. The TCR originated in an adult who was a healthcare worker with PCR-confirmed SARS-CoV-2 infection or an uninfected control (not recorded which). V and J are TRBV14 and TRBJ2-1; 7 nucleotides line up with TRBD1. CDR3 amino acids: CASSPGGNEQFF. Written as DNA, the CDR3 is TGTGCCAGCAGCCCAGGGGGCAATGAGCAGTTCTTC.